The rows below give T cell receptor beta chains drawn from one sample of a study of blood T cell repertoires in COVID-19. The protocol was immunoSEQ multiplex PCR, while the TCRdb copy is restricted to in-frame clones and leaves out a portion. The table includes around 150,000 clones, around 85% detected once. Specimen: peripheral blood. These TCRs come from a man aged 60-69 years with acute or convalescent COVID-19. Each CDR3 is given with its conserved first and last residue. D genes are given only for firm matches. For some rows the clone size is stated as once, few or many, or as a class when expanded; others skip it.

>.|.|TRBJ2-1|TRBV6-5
TGTGCAGCAGTGGAAGCGGAGGGGCCGGGGGAGCAGTTCTTC
CAAVEAEGPGEQFF
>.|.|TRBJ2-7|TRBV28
TGTGCCAGCAGTTCCCTCCAGACAGACTCCTACGAGCAGTACTTC
CASSSLQTDSYEQYF
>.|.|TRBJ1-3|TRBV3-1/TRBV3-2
TGTGCCAGCAGCCAGAGGGACACTGGAAACACCATATATTTT
CASSQRDTGNTIYF
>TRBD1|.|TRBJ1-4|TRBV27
TGTGCCAGCAGTTCGGACAGGGCTGCAACTAATGAAAAACTGTTTTTT
CASSSDRAATNEKLFF
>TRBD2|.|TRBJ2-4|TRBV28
TGTGCCAGCAGCCCGGGAGGAGGGCTCCACATTCAGTACTTC
CASSPGGGLHIQYF
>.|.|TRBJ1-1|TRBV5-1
TGCGCCAGCAGCCCGCAGGGAGGTAGCACTGAAGCTTTCTTT
CASSPQGGSTEAFF
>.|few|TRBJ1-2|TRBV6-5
TGTGCCAGCAGTAAGACGACGGGATATGGCTACACCTTC
CASSKTTGYGYTF
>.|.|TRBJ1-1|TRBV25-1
TGTGCCAGCAGTGAATTTGGAGGGGCCCAGGAGGCTTTCTTT
CASSEFGGAQEAFF
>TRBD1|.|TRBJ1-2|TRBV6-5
TGTGCCAGCAGTTCAGGGGGTGGCTACACCTTC
CASSSGGGYTF
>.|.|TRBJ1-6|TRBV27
TGTGCCAGCAGTTTCGGGAGCTCCTATAATTCACCCCTCCACTTT
CASSFGSSYNSPLHF
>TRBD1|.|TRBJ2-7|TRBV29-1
TGCAGCGTCCCCGGGACAGGGGACTACGAGCAGTACTTC
CSVPGTGDYEQYF
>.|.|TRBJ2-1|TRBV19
TGTGCCAGTAGTATTGGCAGCGGATCTACCTACAATGAGCAGTTCTTC
CASSIGSGSTYNEQFF
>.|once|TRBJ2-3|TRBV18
TGTGCCAGCTCAACATCACAGGGTCGCACAGATACGCAGTATTTT
CASSTSQGRTDTQYF
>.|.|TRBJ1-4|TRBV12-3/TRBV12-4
TGTGCCAGCAGTTTAGTTGAGGGTGAAAAACTGTTTTTT
CASSLVEGEKLFF
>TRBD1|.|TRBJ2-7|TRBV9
TGTGCCAGCAGCGTGGGGACAGGGGGCTTCTACGAGCAGTACTTC
CASSVGTGGFYEQYF
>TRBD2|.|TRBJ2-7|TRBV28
TGTGCCAGCAATACCGGGAGGAACTACGAGCAGTACTTC
CASNTGRNYEQYF
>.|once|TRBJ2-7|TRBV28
TGTGCCAGCGGGACAACGACCTACGAGCAGTACTTC
CASGTTTYEQYF
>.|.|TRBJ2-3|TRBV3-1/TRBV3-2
TGTGCCAGCAGCCAAGAGCGCGGCGGTTCGGAGAGATATACGCAGTATTTT
CASSQERGGSERYTQYF
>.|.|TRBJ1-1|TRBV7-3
TGTGCCAGCAGCAATCGACCGCGAGGTTTTATGAACACTGAAGCTTTCTTT
CASSNRPRGFMNTEAFF
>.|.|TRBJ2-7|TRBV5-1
TGCGCCAGCAGCTTGGCCAGGACAGAATTAGCCTACGAGCAGTACTTC
CASSLARTELAYEQYF
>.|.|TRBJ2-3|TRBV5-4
TGTGCCAGCAGCGATCACAGGCTTTCTAGCACAGATACGCAGTATTTT
CASSDHRLSSTDTQYF
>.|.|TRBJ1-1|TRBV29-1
TGCAGCGTTGCGCGGGGTGGCCGGGGAACTGAAGCTTTCTTT
CSVARGGRGTEAFF
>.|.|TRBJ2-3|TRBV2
TGTGCCAGCAAGGCGGCGACCTATAGCACAGATACGCAGTATTTT
CASKAATYSTDTQYF
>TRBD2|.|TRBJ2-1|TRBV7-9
TGTGCCAGCAGCCCGGCACCCGGGACTAGCGGGAGTGGTGAGCAGTTCTTC
CASSPAPGTSGSGEQFF
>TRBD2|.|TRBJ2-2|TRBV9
TGTGCCAGCAGCGTAGCTGGAACTAGCGCGGGGGAGCTGTTTTTT
CASSVAGTSAGELFF
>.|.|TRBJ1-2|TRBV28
TGTGCCACCCATTTCGGCGGTGGCTACACCTTC
CATHFGGGYTF
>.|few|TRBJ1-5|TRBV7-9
TGTGCCAGCAGCTCTGACGGGTTCAATCAGCCCCAGCATTTT
CASSSDGFNQPQHF
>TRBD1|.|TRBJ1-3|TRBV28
TGTGCCAGCAGATATCAGACAGGGTTCTCTGGAAACACCATATATTTT
CASRYQTGFSGNTIYF
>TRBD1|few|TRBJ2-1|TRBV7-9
TGTGCCAGCAGCCTACCCCCCGGACAGGGGAGCTCCTACAATGAGCAGTTCTTC
CASSLPPGQGSSYNEQFF
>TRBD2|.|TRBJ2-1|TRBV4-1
TGCGCCAGCAGCCAAGATCGTGGCGGGAGGGGCTACAATGAGCAGTTCTTC
CASSQDRGGRGYNEQFF
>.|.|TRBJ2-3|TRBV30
TGTGCCTGGACCGTCCAGGGTCTCGGAGATACGCAGTATTTT
CAWTVQGLGDTQYF
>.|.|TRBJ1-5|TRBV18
TGTGCCAGCTCAACTACAGGGTCCGATCAGCCCCAGCATTTT
CASSTTGSDQPQHF
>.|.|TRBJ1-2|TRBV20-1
TGCAGTGCTTATAGAGGAACCGCCCAAGACTTC
CSAYRGTAQDF
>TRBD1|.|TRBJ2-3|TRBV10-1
TGCGCCAGCAGTCGGGACAGTACAGATACGCAGTATTTT
CASSRDSTDTQYF
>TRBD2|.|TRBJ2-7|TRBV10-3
TGTGCCATCAGTGAGTCTGGACTAGCGGGAGTTTTTGACGAGCAGTACTTC
CAISESGLAGVFDEQYF
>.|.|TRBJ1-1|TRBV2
TGTGCCAGCAGTGAATTGCGCCTTGAGCTGAACACTGAAGCTTTCTTT
CASSELRLELNTEAFF
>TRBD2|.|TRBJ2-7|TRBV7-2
TGTGCCAGCAGCCTGGAGGTGGGCGGGGGACGGGAGCAGTACTTC
CASSLEVGGGREQYF
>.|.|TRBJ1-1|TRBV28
TGTGCCAGCCCCCAGGGAGGGGGGCGTGAAATGAACACTGAAGCTTTCTTT
CASPQGGGREMNTEAFF
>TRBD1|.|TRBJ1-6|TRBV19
TGTGCCAGTATCGGACAGGGTTTATCACCCCTCCACTTT
CASIGQGLSPLHF
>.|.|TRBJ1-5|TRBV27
TGTGCCAGCAGTTTAAGGCCGTCTGAGGTGCCCCAGCATTTT
CASSLRPSEVPQHF
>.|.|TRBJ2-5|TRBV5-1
TGCGCCAGCAGTAAAAGTCCGGGGTTGGAGACCCAGTACTTC
CASSKSPGLETQYF
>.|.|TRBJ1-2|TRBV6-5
TGTGCCAGCAGTTACGTTGGCAGTCCTAACTATGGCTACACCTTC
CASSYVGSPNYGYTF
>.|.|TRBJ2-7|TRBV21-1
TGTGCCAGCAGCAAATACAGGCCTCGTTTAGTATCAAGGACCTACGAGCAGTACTTC
CASSKYRPRLVSRTYEQYF
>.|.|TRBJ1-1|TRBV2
TGTGCCAGCAGCGACAGGAGAAACACTGAAGCTTTCTTT
CASSDRRNTEAFF
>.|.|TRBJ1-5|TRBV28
TGTGCCAGCAGTTCCCCCCCGGGCGGGGGAGGTCAGCCCCAGCATTTT
CASSSPPGGGGQPQHF
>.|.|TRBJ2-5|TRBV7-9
TGTGCCAGCAGCTTCTGGGGCAGGCGGTACCAAGAGACCCAGTACTTC
CASSFWGRRYQETQYF
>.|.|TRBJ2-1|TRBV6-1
TGTGCCAGCAGTGACGGGACAAGCTCCTACAATGAGCAGTTCTTC
CASSDGTSSYNEQFF
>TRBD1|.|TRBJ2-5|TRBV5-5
TGTGCCAGCAGCTTAGGGACAGGGGCTCAAAGGAACCGGTACTTC
CASSLGTGAQRNRYF
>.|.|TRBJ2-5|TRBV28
TGTGCCAGCAGTCCATACTCCGAGGCCCAGTACTTC
CASSPYSEAQYF
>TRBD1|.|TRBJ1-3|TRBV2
TGTGCCAGCAGTCTCCAGGGGGCGCGTTCTGGAAACACCATATATTTT
CASSLQGARSGNTIYF
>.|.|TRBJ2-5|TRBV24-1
TGTGCCACCAGTGGCGGGGTGGAGGAGACCCAGTACTTC
CATSGGVEETQYF
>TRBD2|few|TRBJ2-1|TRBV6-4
TGTGCCAGCGGAGCTAGCGGGATCAGTGAGCAGTTCTTC
CASGASGISEQFF
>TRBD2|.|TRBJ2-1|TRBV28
TGTGCCAGCAGTTTTCAGACTAGCGGGAGGGCCGCGGCCAAGTTCTTC
CASSFQTSGRAAAKFF
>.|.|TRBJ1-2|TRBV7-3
TGTGCCAGCAGCTTAACCGGCTATGGCTACACCTTC
CASSLTGYGYTF
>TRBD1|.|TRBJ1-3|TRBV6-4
TGTGCCAGCAGTGACCACAGGGGTGAAACTGGAAACACCATATATTTT
CASSDHRGETGNTIYF
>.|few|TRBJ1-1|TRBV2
TGTGCCAGCGAACAGGCCCGAGCCGGCACTGAAGCTTTCTTT
CASEQARAGTEAFF